These T cell receptor beta chains were read from a single sample in a study of breast tumors, draining lymph nodes, adjacent tissues. TCRdb called the multiplex PCR reads again in MiXCR, with one record for every CDR3 protein. The sample has some 130,000 distinct CDR3 sequences, roughly 20% seen once. Sequenced input: axillary lymph node tissue. Receptors originate from a female donor with breast cancer. Some clones in this sample may be carry-over from other donors' samples. CDR3s include the opening cysteine and the closing phenylalanine or tryptophan. The order of the fields is J gene, clone size, D gene, V gene, CDR3 protein, CDR3 DNA. The D gene is left open where the match is weak. Part of the rows lack a size; the others show once, few, many or a class for expanded clones.

TRBJ2-7 NA NA TRBV7-9 CASTNPGHRTYEQYF TGTGCCAGCACTAACCCGGGGCATCGAACCTACGAGCAGTACTTC
TRBJ1-2 many TRBD1 TRBV15 CATSRRDRVLNYGYTF TGTGCCACCAGCAGGCGCGACAGGGTACTCAACTATGGCTACACCTTC
TRBJ2-6 many TRBD1 TRBV9 CASSEGQVISGANVLTF TGTGCCAGCAGCGAGGGACAGGTAATCTCTGGGGCCAACGTCCTGACTTTC
TRBJ2-1 few NA TRBV25-1 CASSEGGGGLINQFF TGTGCCAGCAGTGAAGGGGGGGGGGGGCTAATCAATCAGTTCTTC
TRBJ2-2 few TRBD2 TRBV4-1 CASSQGPTSGSWTGELFF TGCGCCAGCAGCCAGGGACCTACTAGCGGGAGTTGGACCGGGGAGCTGTTTTTT
TRBJ2-3 many NA TRBV20-1 CSAREVRGADTQYF TGCAGTGCTAGAGAAGTGCGGGGCGCAGATACGCAGTATTTT
TRBJ1-2 many NA TRBV20-1 CSARPRAAGYTF TGCAGTGCTAGACCCAGAGCTGCAGGCTACACCTTC
TRBJ2-3 many TRBD1 TRBV28 CASSLSVSGTVHTQYF TGTGCCAGCAGTTTAAGCGTCTCCGGGACAGTACATACGCAGTATTTT
TRBJ2-7 many NA TRBV4-1 CASSQSSVASSYEQYF TGCGCCAGCAGCCAGTCCAGTGTGGCATCTTCCTACGAGCAGTACTTC
TRBJ2-7 many NA TRBV15 CATSRVGGERSYEQYF TGTGCCACCAGCAGAGTAGGCGGCGAACGCTCCTACGAGCAGTACTTC
TRBJ2-5 many TRBD2 TRBV6-6 CASSFELAGETQYF TGTGCCAGCAGTTTCGAACTAGCGGGAGAGACCCAGTACTTC
TRBJ2-1 NA NA TRBV15 CATSRDGRGYNEQFF TGTGCCACCAGCAGGGACGGGAGAGGGTACAATGAGCAGTTCTTC
TRBJ2-5 many TRBD2 TRBV7-9 CASSRTSGRLETQYF TGTGCCAGCAGCCGGACTAGCGGGAGACTAGAGACCCAGTACTTC
TRBJ2-7 many TRBD1 TRBV11-1 CASSSVVAGTAVSYEQYF TGTGCCAGCAGCTCGGTGGTGGCCGGGACAGCCGTATCCTACGAGCAGTACTTC
TRBJ2-1 NA TRBD2 TRBV30 CACWGEGPNEQFF TGTGCCTGCTGGGGGGAGGGCCCCAATGAGCAGTTCTTC
TRBJ1-2 many NA TRBV7-3 CASSGGGTSNYGYTF TGTGCCAGCAGCGGAGGAGGCACTTCTAACTATGGCTACACCTTC
TRBJ1-3 many NA TRBV5-6 CASSLNTFSGNTIYF TGTGCCAGCAGCTTGAACACCTTCTCTGGAAACACCATATATTTT
TRBJ2-7 many NA TRBV7-6 CASGAGAYEQYF TGTGCCAGCGGGGCAGGAGCCTACGAGCAGTACTTC
TRBJ2-6 few NA TRBV5-6 CASSWTVKGSGANVLTF TGTGCCAGCAGCTGGACAGTCAAGGGCTCTGGGGCCAACGTCCTGACTTTC
TRBJ2-1 many NA TRBV9 CASSVGGFMEQFF TGTGCCAGCAGCGTAGGCGGTTTTATGGAGCAGTTCTTC
TRBJ2-6 many NA TRBV20-1 CSARGNLGANVLTF TGCAGTGCTAGAGGAAATCTGGGGGCCAACGTCCTGACTTTC
TRBJ2-1 many TRBD2 TRBV12-3/TRBV12-4 CASSFRLAGVREQFF TGTGCCAGCAGTTTTAGACTAGCGGGAGTACGGGAGCAGTTCTTC
TRBJ2-3 many NA TRBV9 CASSVVGIAGTDTQYF TGTGCCAGCAGCGTAGTGGGAATAGCGGGCACAGATACGCAGTATTTT
TRBJ2-1 many NA TRBV30 CAWSGLPGVQFF TGTGCCTGGAGCGGACTACCCGGTGTTCAGTTCTTC
TRBJ1-2 many NA TRBV2 CASSRIGSRRNYGYTF TGTGCCAGCAGTCGAATTGGGTCCCGTCGAAACTATGGCTACACCTTC
TRBJ2-7 many NA TRBV7-9 CASSLAGEFYEQYF TGTGCCAGCAGCTTAGCAGGGGAGTTCTACGAGCAGTACTTC
TRBJ2-1 many NA TRBV10-3 CAISGLQDNEQFF TGTGCCATCAGTGGCCTCCAAGACAATGAGCAGTTCTTC
TRBJ2-3 many NA TRBV7-9 CASSLLAPADTQYF TGTGCCAGCAGCTTATTAGCCCCGGCAGATACGCAGTATTTT
TRBJ2-1 many TRBD1 TRBV5-1 CASSLTGDNYNEQFF TGCGCCAGCAGCTTAACAGGGGATAATTACAATGAGCAGTTCTTC
TRBJ2-3 many NA TRBV29-1 CSVEKTDTQYF TGCAGCGTTGAAAAGACTGATACGCAGTATTTT
TRBJ2-2 NA TRBD2 TRBV4-1 CASSQGLAGEGTGELFF TGCGCCAGCAGCCAAGGGCTAGCGGGAGAAGGCACCGGGGAGCTGTTTTTT
TRBJ1-5 NA NA TRBV28 CASSPPGEEVRQPQHF TGTGCCAGCAGCCCCCCCGGAGAGGAGGTACGACAGCCCCAGCATTTT
TRBJ2-5 many TRBD2 TRBV10-3 CAGENLAGPSATQYF TGTGCCGGCGAAAACCTAGCGGGACCCTCGGCGACCCAGTACTTC
TRBJ1-5 few NA TRBV6-1 CASESGMGNQPQHF TGTGCCAGCGAGAGTGGGATGGGCAATCAGCCCCAGCATTTT
TRBJ2-2 many NA TRBV20-1 CSVRSNTGELFF TGCAGTGTCAGGTCGAACACCGGGGAGCTGTTTTTT
TRBJ2-7 many TRBD2 TRBV7-3 CASSRNPGGEQYF TGTGCCAGCAGTCGTAACCCGGGGGGCGAGCAGTACTTC
TRBJ2-1 many NA TRBV7-3 CASSTQTGFRAYNEQFF TGTGCCAGCAGCACTCAAACAGGGTTCCGCGCCTACAATGAGCAGTTCTTC
TRBJ2-3 many TRBD2 TRBV20-1 CSASLRAGGTTDTQYF TGCAGTGCTAGTCTCAGGGCGGGGGGAACCACAGATACGCAGTATTTT
TRBJ1-5 few NA TRBV28 CASRQGPDQPQHF TGTGCCAGCAGACAGGGTCCCGATCAGCCCCAGCATTTT
TRBJ1-6 many NA TRBV5-1 CASSLEGSYNSPLHF TGCGCCAGCAGCTTGGAGGGCAGCTATAATTCACCCCTCCACTTT
TRBJ2-7 many NA TRBV18 CASSPNGQSYEQYF TGTGCCAGCTCACCAAATGGACAGTCCTACGAGCAGTACTTC
TRBJ2-7 many TRBD2 TRBV9 CASSAGLAASYYEQYF TGTGCCAGCAGCGCGGGACTAGCGGCTTCCTACTACGAGCAGTACTTC
TRBJ1-4 many NA TRBV2 CASSEAGEKLFF TGTGCCAGCAGCGAAGCCGGTGAAAAACTGTTTTTT
TRBJ1-5 many NA TRBV30 CAWSGGGNQPQHF TGTGCCTGGAGTGGAGGGGGGAATCAGCCCCAGCATTTT
TRBJ2-3 many TRBD2 TRBV12-5 CASGTPGSGISDTQYF TGTGCTAGTGGTACGCCCGGCAGCGGGATCTCAGATACGCAGTATTTT
TRBJ1-2 many TRBD1 TRBV3-1 CASSHGDRENYGYTF TGTGCCAGCAGCCACGGGGACAGGGAGAACTATGGCTACACCTTC
TRBJ2-1 many TRBD2 TRBV29-1 CSVEESGLAGVFRSNEQFF TGCAGCGTTGAAGAAAGCGGACTAGCGGGAGTTTTTAGGAGCAATGAGCAGTTCTTC
TRBJ1-5 many NA TRBV12-3/TRBV12-4 CASTLGGGRGNQPQHF TGTGCCAGCACTCTGGGGGGGGGCAGGGGCAATCAGCCCCAGCATTTT
TRBJ1-4 NA NA TRBV18 CASSPRGADEKLFF TGTGCCAGCTCACCACGGGGGGCGGATGAAAAACTGTTTTTT
TRBJ2-3 many NA TRBV19 CASSKGLSGGDTQYF TGTGCCAGTAGTAAGGGCTTGTCCGGGGGAGATACGCAGTATTTT
TRBJ2-1 NA TRBD2 TRBV6-1 CASIANSGRKSYNEQFF TGTGCCAGCATAGCGAATAGCGGGAGGAAAAGTTACAATGAGCAGTTCTTC
TRBJ1-3 many NA TRBV10-3 CATRLRVGGNTIYF TGTGCCACCCGATTGCGTGTGGGAGGAAACACCATATATTTT
TRBJ2-7 many TRBD2 TRBV6-1 CASRETGGAKDEQYF TGTGCCAGCCGTGAAACGGGGGGGGCGAAAGACGAGCAGTACTTC